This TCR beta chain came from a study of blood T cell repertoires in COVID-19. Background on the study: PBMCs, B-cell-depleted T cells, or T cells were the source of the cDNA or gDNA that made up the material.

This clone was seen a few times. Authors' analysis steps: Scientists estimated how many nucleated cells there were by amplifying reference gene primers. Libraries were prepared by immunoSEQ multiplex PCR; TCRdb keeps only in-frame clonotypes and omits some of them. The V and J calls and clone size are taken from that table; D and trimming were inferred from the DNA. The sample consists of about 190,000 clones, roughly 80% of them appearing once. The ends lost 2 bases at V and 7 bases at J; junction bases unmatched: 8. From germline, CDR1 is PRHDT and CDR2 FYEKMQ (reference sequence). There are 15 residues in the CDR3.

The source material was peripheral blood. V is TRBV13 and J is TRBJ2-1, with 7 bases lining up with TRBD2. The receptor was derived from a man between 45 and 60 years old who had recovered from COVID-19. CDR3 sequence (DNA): TGTGCCAGCAGCTTATTTCTAGCGGCAGGGAATGAGCAGTTCTTC. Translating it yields CASSLFLAAGNEQFF.